What follows are 5 T cell receptor beta chains derived from one specimen sequenced in a study of blood T cell repertoires in COVID-19 (dated by TCRdb to 2018 to 2021). Libraries were prepared through the immunoSEQ multiplex PCR assay. Held by TCRdb, this immuneACCESS table contains in-frame sequences only and omits some clones. Under half of the omission traces to an unresolved V gene where checked; the cause of the rest is unknown. This sample gives 100,000 or so clones in total; about 90% of them show up just once. The ten top clones hold 17% of the sample. Sequences were obtained from peripheral blood. Receptors originate from a man between 50 and 59 years old with acute or convalescent COVID-19.

This clone occurred once. The chain joins TRBV19 to TRBJ1-5; a weak D match, TRBD1 (5 bases). The germline V gene has CDR1 LNHDA and CDR2 SQIVND (reference sequence). This CDR3 spans 16 amino acids. Trimming took 4 bases from V and 0 from J, leaving 13 bases between them. The CDR3 loop is CASSSQGPYSNQPQHF. CDR3 coding DNA: TGTGCCAGTAGTAGTCAGGGTCCTTATAGCAATCAGCCCCAGCATTTT.

The V call is TRBV2, the J call TRBJ2-7; D is possibly TRBD2 (6 bases). This CDR3 region has 10 residues. CDR1 SNHLY and CDR2 FYNNEI come from the germline V gene. V lost 6 bases, J lost 7 bases, and 7 bases lay in between. The CDR3 nucleotides are TGTGCCAGCAGAGGAGGGGAGCAGTACTTC. Amino acid sequence: CASRGGEQYF.

CDR3 amino acids: CASTRGQWETQYF. CDR3 in DNA: TGTGCCAGCACCCGGGGACAATGGGAGACCCAGTACTTC. The rearrangement links TRBV28 to TRBJ2-5; weak D call: TRBD1 (6 bases). The germline V gene encodes CDR1 MDHEN and CDR2 SYDVKM. The CDR3 has 13 residues. Trimming took off 7 bases at V and 5 bases at J, with 14 bases between the two ends.

This chain connects TRBV5-5 to TRBJ1-1; D gene uncertain. With 4 bases removed from V and 1 base from J, the gap between germline ends came to 8 bases. The CDR3 is 13 amino acids. Germline V gene sequence: CDR1 SGHKS, CDR2 YYEKEE (reference sequence). The CDR3 is CASSPTWNTEAFF. CDR3 sequence (DNA): TGTGCCAGCAGCCCAACATGGAACACTGAAGCTTTCTTT.

The chain joins TRBV6-2 or TRBV6-3 to TRBJ2-1, with TRBD2 as a possible D gene (7 bases). Trimming stripped 0 bases from V and 9 bases from J, with 15 bases between. CDR3 length equals 15 residues. Germline V gene data show CDR1 as MNHEY and CDR2 as SVGEGT. Written as DNA, the CDR3 is TGTGCCAGCAGTTACTCTAGGGGGGGTAAATTTGAGCAGTTCTTC. Its translation is CASSYSRGGKFEQFF.